This T cell receptor (beta chain) was profiled in a study of early T cells in non-severe SARS-CoV-2 infection. This clonotype showed up many times. V lost 2 bases and J lost 5, with 12 bases in between. Looked up from germline, CDR1 is MDHEN and CDR2 is SYDVKM. The CDR3 extends over 14 amino acids. Individual cDNA molecules received unique molecular identifiers during library preparation. Via MiXCR, TCRdb re-called the 5' RACE reads, giving one row per CDR3 protein. The data show fewer than 80,000 distinct CDR3 sequences, about 11% seen once. The chain links TRBV28 to TRBJ1-2; TRBD1 is a possible D gene (6 bases). The TCR comes from an adult who was a healthcare worker with PCR-confirmed SARS-CoV-2 infection or an uninfected control (not recorded which). The sequencing here drew on whole blood, taken at baseline. CDR3 amino acids: CASSLTGPAYGYTF. The CDR3 bases are TGTGCCAGCAGTTTAACAGGGCCCGCTTATGGCTACACCTTC.